Included here is one T cell receptor beta chain sequence, with context. At least ten counts were recorded for this clonotype. The antigen this receptor binds is unknown. No per-base quality is available; no much larger clone lies one base away. The sample originates from a study of regulatory T cells in long-lasting Graves disease (dated by TCRdb to about 2021). Regarding the research as a whole: Patients with newly diagnosed Graves' disease had been on antithyroid drugs for under 3 months. Persistent Graves' disease patients were compared with newly diagnosed Graves' disease patients by peripheral blood TCR sequencing and RNA sequencing. The study was registered as a clinical trial and conducted in China. A total of about 35 samples underwent TCR sequencing, from roughly 13 patients with persistent Graves' disease and some 20 patients with newly diagnosed Graves' disease. Overall study outcomes, separate from this receptor: Preferential use of TRBV28, TRBJ1-2 and TRBJ2-5 was observed in persistent disease, whereas TRBV20-1 and TRBJ2-1 were favored in newly diagnosed disease. Sequencing and analysis were restricted to the TCR beta chain. Persistent Graves' disease patients showed lower TCR Shannon entropy and fewer highly expanded clones than newly diagnosed patients, suggesting clonal expansion. The small sample size was acknowledged by the authors as a limitation that may reduce accuracy. Only peripheral blood was studied, because thyroid tissue, the primary lesion, was inaccessible. More public clonotypes were shared among persistent patients (fewer than 3,000) than among newly diagnosed patients (roughly 1,000).

CDR1 is given as LGHDT and CDR2 as YNNKEL, both from the germline V gene (reference sequence). Its CDR3 holds 12 amino acids, cysteine through phenylalanine. Only the CDR3 region is kept as DNA, spanning 36 bases read in frame from base 1. The V end loses 5 bases and the J end loses 8 bases, and a stretch of 12 bases separates them. Receptor amplification or capture employed multiplex PCR. The listed sequencing device is Illumina HiSeq 4000. TCR beta libraries were built with iRepertoire HTBI primers and Arm-PCR amplification of CDR3 regions. PCR products were gel purified before sequencing. Per the authors' processing: A total of roughly 58 TRBV and 14 TRBJ segments were identified across samples and were used for gene usage analysis of CDR3 amino acid clonotypes. Filtered high-quality paired reads were merged into contigs using COPE and FqMerger. BLAST was used to align contigs to IMGT TRBV, TRBD and TRBJ reference genes, with CDR3 defined following IMGT. Highly expanded clones were defined as clonotypes with a frequency above 0.1%. Shannon entropy was used to measure repertoire diversity, and the Gini coefficient was used to measure V-J evenness. Public clonotypes were defined as clonotypes shared by more than one individual. The public reads were reanalyzed by TCRdb: fastp trimming at Q25, MiXCR alignment, in-frame beta chains only. Each record represents a unique CDR3 protein, reported with the most common genes and DNA among its rows. These V and J calls derive from TCRdb rather than the authors' analysis. This sample lists around 450,000 distinct CDR3 sequences; around 15% were detected once. Of the sample, 9.5% to 15% is held by the ten largest clones.

The sample's time point label, decoded: newly diagnosed GD, antithyroid drugs for less than 3 months. For both TCR sequencing and RNA sequencing, RNA was extracted from PBMCs using TRIzol. The diagnosis of Graves' disease was made according to American Thyroid Association guidelines. Recruitment of patients was carried out at an endocrinology department in Xi'an, China. Each patient gave 7 to 9.5 milliliters of peripheral blood, collected in an EDTA anticoagulant tube. Ficoll Paque Plus density gradient separation was used to isolate PBMCs, and no additional T cell sorting was done. An Agilent 2100 Bioanalyzer and agarose gel were used to assess RNA quality, and a NanoDrop 2000 was used to measure RNA concentration. The same data also went into a second study, on T cells in Graves' hyperthyroidism and ophthalmopathy. The second paper states: Stable Graves' hyperthyroidism was defined as the absence of progression to ophthalmopathy over 18 months of follow-up. Hyperthyroidism patients were newly diagnosed, with disease duration under 2 months, and aged 18 to 65 years. Exclusion was applied to patients with uncontrolled infections, other autoimmune diseases, pregnancy or lactation. Clinical symptoms, serum thyroxine and TRAb, thyroid ultrasound, and orbital computed tomography formed the basis for the diagnoses. For the first round of RT-PCR on the TCR CDR3, the HTBI primer set was used together with the Qiagen OneStep RT-PCR kit. Most expanded thyroid clonotypes (frequency above 0.001) were also found in blood, which suggests that blood repertoires may mirror thyroid immune responses. Ophthalmopathy was separated from stable hyperthyroidism by a 13 V-J signature model, with around 90% sensitivity and 81% to 83% specificity obtained in cross-validation and 80%/75% obtained in testing. During validation, the model predicted progression to ophthalmopathy a median of approximately 6 months ahead of onset, with 60% to 71% sensitivity and around 73% specificity. TCR V-J signatures able to tell the groups apart were searched for in a discovery cohort of some 97 patients, of whom 43 had Graves' ophthalmopathy and about 60 had stable Graves' hyperthyroidism. An independent validation cohort of under 20 hyperthyroidism patients and about 16 patients who later progressed to ophthalmopathy tested prospective prediction of ophthalmopathy. The roughly 90 discovery patients were divided at random into training and test sets in a 7:3 ratio. Thyroid tissue and blood T-cell repertoires from roughly 6 Graves' hyperthyroidism patients were also compared in the study. Once sampling was done, hyperthyroidism patients were given methimazole at a starting dose of 30 mg daily, whereas ophthalmopathy patients were given high-dose intravenous methylprednisolone. A second multiplex PCR round built the libraries, followed by size selection and purification. Libraries were sequenced paired-end with 100 bp reads on an Illumina HiSeq2000. SOAPnuke was used to process the raw data, throwing out any read that contained adapters or uncalled bases, had a mean Phred below 15, or lacked an exact constant-primer or identifier match. High-quality paired reads were merged with COPE v1.2.5, and unique nucleotide sequences were defined as clonotypes. MiTCR v1.1 was used to align clonotypes to the IMGT TRBV, TRBD and TRBJ reference segments. Analysis was restricted to V-J combinations with a frequency above 0.0001, which covered roughly 99% of repertoires. The TCS score was defined as F50 (clonal expansion) divided by E x V (chaos), with BLOSUM62-based TCRdist calculated between CDR3 peptides within each V-J. Welch's t-statistics and random forest reduced roughly 540 V-J features to 13, which were used in a naive Bayes classifier (R e1071). Sample size was not statistically predetermined, and blinding of investigators to group allocation was not performed. The paper reports TCR Vbeta CDR3 sequencing of 130 to 150 peripheral blood samples: 43 ophthalmopathy, around 80 hyperthyroidism and around 17 progressor patients.

Sample: peripheral blood mononuclear cells (PBMCs), taken at new diagnosis, from a patient treated with antithyroid drugs. The chain is encoded by TRBV3-1 joined to TRBJ1-2; the D gene identity is not certain. This TCR derives from a man aged 35-49 years with Graves disease. Donor details come from another sample of the same person, matched by shared clones. The CDR3 loop reads CASSSRGLGYTF. The sequenced DNA: TGTGCCAGCAGCTCCCGTGGGCTCGGCTACACCTTC.